Presented here are 14 T cell receptor beta chains from one specimen sequenced in a study of blood T cells in healthy people across ages. A second PCR, run for about 7 to 11 cycles, used a sample-barcoded 5' primer plus a J-beta primer mix. TCRdb independently ran MiXCR on the 5' RACE reads; one entry per CDR3 protein. This sample carries nearly 800,000 distinct CDR3 sequences, roughly three fifths of them seen once, and the ten largest clones take roughly 26%. Material: blood. These receptors all come from a man aged 40-55 years in good health.

This clonotype appeared a single time. At one end the junction does not follow the germline gene, possibly because of a read error. This chain links TRBV3-1 with TRBJ1-2, with unresolved D. Per the germline V gene, CDR1 is LGHDT and CDR2 is YNNKEL (reference sequence). The CDR3 is 15 amino acids. CDR3 sequence: CASSQGGQPYYGYTF. In DNA, the CDR3 is TGTGCCAGCAGTCAAGGAGGTCAACCCTACTATGGCTACACCTTC.

V gene TRBV7-2 combines with J gene TRBJ1-4; possibly TRBD1 for D (6 bases). V lost 3 bases and J 8 bases, leaving 13 bases between the germline ends. CDR1 SGHTA and CDR2 FQGNSA come from the germline V gene. This CDR3 is 14 amino acids long. The CDR3 sequence: CASSFRGREEKLFF. The CDR3 region has the DNA TGTGCCAGCAGCTTCAGGGGAAGGGAGGAAAAACTGTTTTTT.

In this sample, this clonotype turned up a few times. The V gene is TRBV6-5, the J gene TRBJ2-1; the match to TRBD1 covers 9 bases. The ends lost 8 bases at V and 4 bases at J; junction bases unmatched: 9. This CDR3 comprises 15 residues. Germline values: CDR1 MNHEY, CDR2 SVGAGI. The CDR3 sequence is CASSLRDRAYNEQFF. CDR3 coding DNA: TGTGCCAGCTCCCTCCGGGACAGGGCTTACAATGAGCAGTTCTTC.

The V gene is TRBV11-1, the J gene TRBJ2-7, with TRBD1 matching 8 bases. The tail of the sequence fits TRBJ2-5 better, so the J call may be wrong. The CDR3 spans 13 residues. Germline CDR1 and CDR2: SGHAT and FQDESV (reference sequence). The CDR3 loop reads CASRHTGGQTQYF. Written as DNA, the CDR3 is TGTGCCAGCAGACATACAGGGGGGCAGACCCAGTACTTC.

This chain links TRBV10-3 with TRBJ2-1; the match to TRBD2 covers 7 bases. The CDR3 covers 16 residues. From germline, CDR1 is ENHRY and CDR2 SYGVKD. V was clipped by 10 bases and J by 1 base; unmatched bases: 13. CDR3 DNA sequence: TGTGCCACCCGAGTCTGGCGGGAGCTTTCCTACAATGAGCAGTTCTTC. This gives the protein CATRVWRELSYNEQFF.

A few counts support this clonotype. The chain is built from TRBV20-1 and TRBJ2-5; maybe TRBD1 (5 bases). The V and J ends lost 0 bases and 4 bases respectively, with 12 bases between them. The CDR3 length is 14 residues. The germline V gene has CDR1 DFQATT and CDR2 SNEGSKA (reference sequence). The CDR3 DNA is TGCAGTGCTAGAGATCAGGGCCAGGCAGAGACCCAGTACTTC. Translating it yields CSARDQGQAETQYF.

This clonotype appeared a few times. The chain recombines TRBV19 with TRBJ1-2, with a tentative D call TRBD1 (6 bases). Trimming took 6 bases from V and 0 from J, leaving 11 bases between them. Germline-derived CDR1 and CDR2 are LNHDA and SQIVND (reference sequence). CDR3 length equals 14 residues. CDR3: CASSQNRANYGYTF. CDR3 nucleotide sequence: TGTGCCAGTAGCCAAAACAGGGCTAACTATGGCTACACCTTC.

The chain carries TRBV6-6 and TRBJ1-2, with 10 nucleotides matching TRBD1. The CDR3 extends over 15 amino acids. From germline, CDR1 is MNHNY and CDR2 SVGAGI (reference sequence). With V trimmed by 5 bases and J by 0 bases, 3 bases remained unmatched. The CDR3 DNA follows: TGTGCCAGCAGTAAGACAGGGGGCGCTAACTATGGCTACACCTTC. This gives the protein CASSKTGGANYGYTF.

V and J are TRBV5-5 and TRBJ2-7; D remains unclear. With 4 bases removed from V and 4 bases from J, the gap between germline ends came to 15 bases. Germline-derived CDR1 and CDR2 are SGHKS and YYEKEE (reference sequence). There are 14 residues in the CDR3. The CDR3 DNA follows: TGTGCCAGCAGCGGACCCTTGGGATCTTACGAGCAGTACTTC. Residues: CASSGPLGSYEQYF. Complete variable domain (other parts from reference TRBV5-5 and TRBJ2-7): DAGVTQSPTHLIKTRGQQVTLRCSPISGHKSVSWYQQVLGQGPQFIFQYYEKEERGRGNFPDRFSARQFPNYSSELNVNALLLGDSALYLCASSGPLGSYEQYFGPGTRLTVT.

As for this clonotype: The germline gene is not matched at one end of the junction; a read error may be the cause. DNA for the CDR3: TGTGCCACCAGTGATCTAAACCCCGGGACAGAGAGCTATGACTACACCTTC. Translation gives CATSDLNPGTESYDYTF. The chain uses TRBV24-1 and TRBJ1-2, with 7 bases matching TRBD1. The germline CDR1 and CDR2 sequences are KGHDR and SFDVKD. This CDR3 spans 17 amino acids.

The CDR3 bases are TGTGCCAGCAGCGGAGCGGTTTTGGTCACAGATACGCAGTATTTT. Residues: CASSGAVLVTDTQYF. V usage is TRBV9 and J usage is TRBJ2-3, with a weak D call TRBD2 (5 bases). The CDR3 is made up of 15 amino acids. Trimming shortened V by 3 bases and J by 2 bases, and 13 bases separated the two germline ends. CDR1 is SGDLS, CDR2 YYNGEE, per germline.

This chain joins TRBV28 and TRBJ1-2; D uncertain. The CDR3 is 15 amino acids. Germline V gene lookup returns CDR1 MDHEN and CDR2 SYDVKM. V lost 7 bases, J lost 4 bases, and 19 bases lay in between. The DNA for the CDR3 is TGTGCCAGCACCTCACGGCTAATTTCGGGCTATGGCTACACCTTC. Protein sequence: CASTSRLISGYGYTF.

The CDR3 DNA sequence: TGTGCCAGCAGCCGGGACCTAGCGGGAGGACACTCCTACGAGCAGTACTTC. Amino acids: CASSRDLAGGHSYEQYF. V is TRBV4-2 and J is TRBJ2-7; 11 nucleotides align to TRBD2. Unmatched junction bases numbered 8, after V lost 4 bases and J lost 0 bases. CDR3 length: 17 amino acids. Per germline, CDR1 LGHNA and CDR2 YNFKEQ.

The CDR3, as DNA: TGTGCCAGCAGCTTAAAGGTCTACGAGCAGTACTTC. It is translated as CASSLKVYEQYF. The gene calls are TRBV7-2 and TRBJ2-7; D is undetermined. Germline CDR1 reads SGHTA; CDR2 reads FQGNSA. The CDR3 length is 12 residues. The V end was cut by 2 bases, the J end by 3 bases, with 5 bases between.